This TCR beta chain emerged from a study of cytomegalovirus exposure and HLA in healthy donors. PCR used 60 Vbeta primers and 13 Jbeta primers. TCRdb's copy holds only in-frame clones and misses some; the assay was immunoSEQ multiplex PCR. Of about 64,000 clones listed, around 86% are singletons. Germline CDR1 and CDR2: SQVTM and ANQGSEA. With 6 bases clipped from V and 4 bases from J, the junction kept 8 bases outside the gene matches. The CDR3 spans 14 residues. General study points: An analysis was carried out at a later point. It showed that HLA-associated TCR beta chains were more clonally expanded than equally common non-associated chains. In a later analysis, 17,000 or so TCR beta sequences were associated with HLA alleles at 0.05 false discovery rate. Across all donors, roughly uniform sequencing depth was an assumption of the presence/absence analyses. The authors later found TCR association rates varying by HLA locus, with DRB1 most and HLA-C fewest.

As for this clone: No antigen is known for it.

The chain has TRBV29-1 and TRBJ1-4; 7 bases line up with TRBD1. The sequence derives from a female donor in good health and CMV-seronegative. The sequenced material came from PBMCs. CDR3 loop: CSVGRGTDNEKLFF. Written as DNA, the CDR3 is TGCAGCGTCGGACGAGGGACAGATAATGAAAAACTGTTTTTT.